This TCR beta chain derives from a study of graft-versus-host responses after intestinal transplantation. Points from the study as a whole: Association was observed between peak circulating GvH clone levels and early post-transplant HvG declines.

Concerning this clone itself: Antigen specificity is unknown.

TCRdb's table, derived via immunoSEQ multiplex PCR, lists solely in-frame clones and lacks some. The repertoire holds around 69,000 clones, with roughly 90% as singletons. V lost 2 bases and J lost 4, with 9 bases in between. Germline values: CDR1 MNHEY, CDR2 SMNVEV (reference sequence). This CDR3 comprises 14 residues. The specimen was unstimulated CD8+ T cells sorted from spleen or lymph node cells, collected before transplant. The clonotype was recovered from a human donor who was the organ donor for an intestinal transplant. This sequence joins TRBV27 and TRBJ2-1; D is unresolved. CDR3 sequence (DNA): TGTGCCAGCAGTTTAAAGCCCCGTTACAATGAGCAGTTCTTC. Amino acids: CASSLKPRYNEQFF.